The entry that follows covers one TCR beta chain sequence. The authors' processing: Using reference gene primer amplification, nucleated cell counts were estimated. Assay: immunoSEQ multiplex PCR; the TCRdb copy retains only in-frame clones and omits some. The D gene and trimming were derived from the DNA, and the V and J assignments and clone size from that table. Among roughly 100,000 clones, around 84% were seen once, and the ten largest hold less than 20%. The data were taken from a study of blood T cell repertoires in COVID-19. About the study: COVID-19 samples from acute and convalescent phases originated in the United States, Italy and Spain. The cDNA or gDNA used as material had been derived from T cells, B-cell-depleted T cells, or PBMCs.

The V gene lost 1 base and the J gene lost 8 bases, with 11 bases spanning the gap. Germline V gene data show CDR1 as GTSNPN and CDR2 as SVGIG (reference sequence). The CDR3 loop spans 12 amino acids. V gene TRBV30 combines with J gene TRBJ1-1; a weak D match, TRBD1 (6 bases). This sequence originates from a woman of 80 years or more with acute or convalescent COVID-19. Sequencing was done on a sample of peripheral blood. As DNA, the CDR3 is TGTGCCTGGAGTGAGAGGGGGATAGAAGCTTTCTTT. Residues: CAWSERGIEAFF.